This T cell receptor (beta chain) originates from a study of graft-versus-host responses after intestinal transplantation. Looking at the study overall: Recipients had transplants, and these were multivisceral, liver-intestinal, or isolated intestinal.

To note about this clone: Its antigen is still unknown.

Study results and limitations: The presence of high graft-versus-host to host-versus-graft clonal ratios in allografts characterized patients with graft-donor T cell macrochimerism.

CDR1 is MGHDK, CDR2 SYGVNS, per germline. The CDR3 is 17 amino acids. Trimming took 0 bases from V and 2 from J, leaving 17 bases between them. Data came from immunoSEQ multiplex PCR; TCRdb stores just in-frame clones and leaves some out. Among some 100,000 clones listed, approximately 92% were seen once. The sample was unstimulated CD8+ T cells sorted from spleen or lymph node cells, taken before transplant. The clonotype comes from a human donor who was the organ donor for an intestinal transplant. The chain carries TRBV25-1 and TRBJ2-7, with D tentatively TRBD2 (6 bases). CDR3 sequence reads: CASSEYSGGVDAYEQYF. CDR3 sequence (DNA): TGTGCCAGCAGTGAATATAGTGGCGGGGTTGATGCCTACGAGCAGTACTTC.